The T cell receptor beta chain under discussion was sequenced for a study of blood T cell repertoires in COVID-19. The length of the CDR3 is 14 residues. Trimming pared 4 bases from V and 6 bases from J, leaving 16 bases between. Germline V CDR1 and CDR2: GTSNPN, SVGIG (reference sequence). TCRdb keeps only in-frame clones here, not all; method: immunoSEQ multiplex PCR. Seen here are about half a million clones, 75% to 90% observed once, and the top ten hold 6.5% to 9.5%. This TCR was recovered from a woman aged 55 to 70 who had recovered from COVID-19. The chain has TRBV30 and TRBJ1-3; D possibly corresponds to TRBD1 (5 bases). Sequenced sample: PBMCs or T cells enriched from blood (not recorded which). CDR3 in amino acids: CAWKGYSLPNTIYF. CDR3 coding DNA: TGTGCCTGGAAGGGGTACAGTCTTCCAAACACCATATATTTT.